The entry below describes one T cell receptor (beta chain). The CDR3 end shows no conserved phenylalanine or tryptophan, and so a read error is likely. TCR beta cDNA was prepared out of 500 ng total RNA by means of a constant-region primer. The TCR beta library was amplified through three nested multiplex PCR rounds in a modified ARM-PCR procedure. Each CDR3 protein gets one entry after TCRdb re-called the multiplex PCR reads with MiXCR. This table holds about 100,000 distinct CDR3 sequences, 65% to 70% found once. The sample is drawn from a study of tumor-infiltrating lymphocytes in primary liver carcinoma. Overall study context: The cohort included men and women aged 30 to 69 years.

The roughly 17-31 mg bulk tissue piece was not sorted before simultaneous RNA and DNA extraction. This sequence was found in a man in his forties with primary liver carcinoma and hepatitis B virus infection. Material: tumor-adjacent normal liver tissue.

CDR3 protein: CSGGTSGYEQYL. The CDR3 DNA sequence: TGCAGCGGGGGGACTAGCGGCTACGAGCAGTACTTA. The chain joins TRBV29-1 to TRBJ2-7; 11 bases align to TRBD2. Losses at the gene ends were 7 bases for V and 3 bases for J; bases not matched to a gene: 2. The CDR3 covers 12 residues. Germline lookup yields CDR1 SQVTM and CDR2 ANQGSEA.